What follows is one T cell receptor beta chain and its context. There are 13 residues in the CDR3. Germline assignment: CDR1 SGHTA and CDR2 FQGNSA. Trimming at V came to 6 bases and at J to 7 bases, leaving 5 bases not matched to a gene. These data originate in a study of PD-L1 blockade in urothelial cancer. Overall study context: Blood samples had a median of about 150,000 T cells.

Stated time point: peripheral blood 6 weeks after treatment start. TCRdb's copy holds only in-frame clones and misses some; the assay was immunoSEQ multiplex PCR. The sample has 30,000 or so clones, 89% seen once. The starting material was PBMCs, obtained around atezolizumab (anti-PD-L1) treatment. The chain uses TRBV7-2 and TRBJ2-2; TRBD1 matches 7 bases. This clonotype was obtained from a man older than 75 with urothelial cancer. CDR3 DNA sequence: TGTGCCAGCAGTACAGGGGTCTACGGGGAGCTGTTTTTT. It is translated as CASSTGVYGELFF.